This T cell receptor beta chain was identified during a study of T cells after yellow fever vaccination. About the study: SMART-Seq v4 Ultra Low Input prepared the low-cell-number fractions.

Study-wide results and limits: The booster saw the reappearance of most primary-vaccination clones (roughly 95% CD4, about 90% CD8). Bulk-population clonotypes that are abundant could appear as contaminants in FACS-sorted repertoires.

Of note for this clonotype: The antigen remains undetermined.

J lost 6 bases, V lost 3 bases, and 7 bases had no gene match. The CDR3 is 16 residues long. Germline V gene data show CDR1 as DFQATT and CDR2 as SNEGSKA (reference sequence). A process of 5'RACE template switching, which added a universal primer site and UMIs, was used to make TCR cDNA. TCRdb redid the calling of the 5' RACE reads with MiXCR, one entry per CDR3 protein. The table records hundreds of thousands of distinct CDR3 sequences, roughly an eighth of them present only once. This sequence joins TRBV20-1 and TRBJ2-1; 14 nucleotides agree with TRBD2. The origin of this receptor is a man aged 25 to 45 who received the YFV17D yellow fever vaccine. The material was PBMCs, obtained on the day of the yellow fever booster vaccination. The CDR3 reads CSARTSGRALFNEQFF. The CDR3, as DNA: TGCAGTGCTAGGACTAGCGGGAGGGCCCTCTTCAATGAGCAGTTCTTC.